The entry below describes one T cell receptor beta chain. This clonotype was recorded a few times. Its antigen is unknown. Per-base qualities were not stored, and no clone one base away is much larger. This sample stems from a study of blood T cells in healthy people across ages (dated by TCRdb to between 2014 and 2017). Concerning the study at large: Template switching captured roughly one uniquely barcoded TCR beta cDNA molecule per two T cells in model experiments. To track age-related changes in TCR beta repertoire diversity, the study relied on deep sequencing normalized with unique cDNA molecular identifiers. Four age groups were formed from the donors: young (average roughly 16 years), middle-aged (just under 40), aged (62) and long-lived (around 82). Donors of different ages were randomly distributed across sequencing lanes to avoid experimental bias. Two additional independent replicas of 1 million unique cDNA reads from the same blood draw were analyzed for two donors (one aged 18 to 30 and one aged 80 or older). Broad study findings and their caveats: The long-lived group showed more naive CD4+ T cells, fewer expanded clones and increased TCR diversity than the aged group, suggesting age selection. Because profiling used bulk unsorted PBMCs, naive and antigen-experienced compartments could not be compared conclusively. Observed TCR beta diversity per million T cells fell roughly linearly with age, and a significant reduction was already apparent by age about 43. Observed TCR beta diversity correlated strongly with the percentage of naive T cells measured by flow cytometry. Total diversity estimates from one million sequenced T cells were considered lower bounds and underestimates. The CMV infection status of donors was not known, potentially confounding age-related changes in expanded clonotypes.

There are 13 amino acids in the CDR3, from cysteine to phenylalanine inclusive. Only the CDR3 DNA stays, 39 bases, in frame from base 1. At the junction V is shortened by 6 bases and J by 6 bases; bases outside the gene matches: 7. The germline V gene encodes CDR1 MNHNS and CDR2 SASEGT. The donors were roughly 39 Caucasian individuals from Russia, aged roughly 6 to 100 years, who were systemically healthy. Roughly 9.5 milliliters of peripheral blood were drawn from each donor into EDTA-treated Vacutainer tubes. PBMCs were isolated by Ficoll-Paque density-gradient centrifugation, with at least 7 million obtained per sample. Trizol reagent was used to extract total RNA from the PBMCs, yielding at least 5 micrograms per sample. The percentages of naive CD45RAhigh/CD27high T cells were determined by flow cytometry on a PBMC aliquot from every donor. The library was built by means of 5' RACE. Sequencing used an Illumina HiSeq 2500. A second PCR of about 6 to 11 cycles was run with a J-beta primer mix and a sample-barcoded 5' primer. A unique molecular identifier was introduced onto each TCR beta cDNA molecule by a template-switch 5' adaptor carrying 12 random nucleotides. At least 3 million CDR3-containing paired-end reads were obtained from each sample. First-strand cDNA was synthesized from all RNA with the Mint cDNA synthesis kit, primed by a TRBC-specific oligonucleotide. All cDNA was treated with uracil-DNA glycosylase and then went through a first 18-cycle PCR with the universal primers M1SS and BC2_uni_R. The original pipeline was this. Each sample was normalized by randomly selecting 1 million high-quality reads, each carrying a distinct molecular identifier. Reads sharing molecular identifiers were discarded rather than binned into consensus sequences. MiTCR, with a Q25 quality threshold and the strictest error-elimination algorithm, was used for CDR3 identification, clonotype clustering and error correction. Lower-bound total TCR beta diversity was estimated with a nonparametric unseen species model using Euler transformation. Using fastp at Q25 and MiXCR, TCRdb reprocessed the public reads and kept productive beta chains. Entries are consolidated by CDR3 protein sequence, retaining the most common genes and DNA. Here the V and J calls rest on TCRdb's processing, not on the authors' analysis. For this sample the table gives 710,000 or so distinct CDR3 sequences, of which over 20% were detected only once. 22% of the sample lies in the top ten.

This receptor was taken from a man in his 70s in good health. This chain is built from TRBV6-1 and TRBJ2-7, with 8 bases matching TRBD1. The specimen sequenced was blood. The DNA sequence reads TGTGCCAGCAGCCAGGACAGGGTCGGCGAGCAGTACTTC. This gives the protein CASSQDRVGEQYF.